These T cell receptor beta chains were read from a single sample in a study of T-cell memory formation after mild COVID-19. TCRdb re-analysed the 5' RACE reads in MiXCR, keeping a single row per CDR3 protein. This table holds about 130,000 distinct CDR3 sequences, less than 6.5% found once. Sequencing was performed on PBMCs or a T cell subset sorted from them (not recorded which). The source is an adult woman who had mild COVID-19 (a few samples of this study predate the infection). Cell type and time point are not known. Both conserved end residues are part of each CDR3. Fields, in order: V gene, J gene, D gene, CDR3 length, clone size, CDR3 DNA, CDR3 protein. D genes are given only for firm matches. Only part of the rows carry a size: once, few, many, or a class if the clone is expanded.

>TRBV7-8|TRBJ1-1|NA|16|few
TGTGCCAGCACCCAGGGGAGGGTCTGGTCGAACACTGAAGCTTTCTTT
CASTQGRVWSNTEAFF
>TRBV27|TRBJ2-1|NA|15|NA
TGTGCCAGCAGTTTAATCCCATCCTCCTACAATGAGCAGTTCTTC
CASSLIPSSYNEQFF
>TRBV24-1|TRBJ2-3|NA|17|NA
TGTGCCACCAGTGATCTCCCCTCCGGGGTCAGCGTGGATACGCAGTATTTT
CATSDLPSGVSVDTQYF
>TRBV18|TRBJ1-2|NA|18|NA
TGTGCCAGCTCACCGGTGACAGGAAAAACCCAAAACCCGTATGGCTACACCTTC
CASSPVTGKTQNPYGYTF
>TRBV7-8|TRBJ2-7|NA|12|NA
TGTGCCAGCAGGGGCAGGATCCACGAGCAGTACTTC
CASRGRIHEQYF
>TRBV5-6|TRBJ2-7|TRBD1|16|NA
TGTGCCAGCAGCTCCCTAGGACAGGCGATTCCTGTCGAGCAGTACTTC
CASSSLGQAIPVEQYF
>TRBV20-1|TRBJ1-2|TRBD1|16|NA
TGCAGTGCTAGACGGGGTGGGACAGGGGGCAACTATGGCTACACCTTC
CSARRGGTGGNYGYTF
>TRBV7-2|TRBJ2-3|TRBD2|15|NA
TGTGCCAGCAGCTCCACTAGCGGGAGGGCAGATACGCAGTATTTT
CASSSTSGRADTQYF
>TRBV6-5|TRBJ1-1|NA|13|few
TGTGCCAGCAGTCGGACAGAGAACACTGAAGCTTTCTTT
CASSRTENTEAFF
>TRBV9|TRBJ2-1|TRBD2|15|many
TGTGCCAGCAGCGTGGTTAGCGGGAGTTACAATGAGCAGTTCTTC
CASSVVSGSYNEQFF
>TRBV7-2|TRBJ2-1|TRBD2|13|few
TGTGCCAGCAGCTTTAACGAGCGGGGACGAACGTTCTTC
CASSFNERGRTFF
>TRBV20-1|TRBJ2-3|TRBD2|15|NA
TGCAGTGCTGGACAGATCGGCGGGGGGGCAGATACGCAGTATTTT
CSAGQIGGGADTQYF
>TRBV29-1|TRBJ2-3|NA|15|NA
TGCAGCGCTGAACCGAGCGGGCTCCCGGGGGATACGCAGTATTTT
CSAEPSGLPGDTQYF
>TRBV20-1|TRBJ2-4|TRBD2|17|many
TGCAGTGCTAGAGACCTCCCCGCTAGCGGGGGGAAAAACATTCAGTACTTC
CSARDLPASGGKNIQYF
>TRBV27|TRBJ2-7|NA|11|NA
TGTGCCAGCCCCGGTTCCTACGAGCAGTACTTC
CASPGSYEQYF